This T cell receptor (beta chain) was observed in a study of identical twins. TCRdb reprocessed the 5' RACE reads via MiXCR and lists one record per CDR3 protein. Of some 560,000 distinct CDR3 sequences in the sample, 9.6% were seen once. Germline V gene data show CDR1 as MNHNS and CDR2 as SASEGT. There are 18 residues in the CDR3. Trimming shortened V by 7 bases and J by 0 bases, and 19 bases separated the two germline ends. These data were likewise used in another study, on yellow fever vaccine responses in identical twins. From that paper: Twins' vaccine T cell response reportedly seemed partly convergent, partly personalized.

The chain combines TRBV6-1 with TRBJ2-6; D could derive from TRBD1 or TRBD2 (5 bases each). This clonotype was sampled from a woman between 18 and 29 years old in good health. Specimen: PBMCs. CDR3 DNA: TGTGCCAGCACCCTAGCCCGCCAGGGCTCCTCTGGGGCCAACGTCCTGACTTTC. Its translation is CASTLARQGSSGANVLTF.